These 3 T cell receptor beta chains were all obtained from the same sample, sequenced in a study of blood T cells in healthy people across ages. The authors ran a second PCR of about 7 to 11 cycles using a sample-barcoded 5' primer and a J-beta primer mix. TCRdb analysed the 5' RACE reads with MiXCR anew, one entry per CDR3 protein. This sample yields fewer than 1,000,000 distinct CDR3 sequences, of which about 46% are seen a single time; approximately 18% belongs to the top ten. The sequenced sample was blood. The receptor set was obtained from a man older than 75 in good health.

This clonotype was seen a handful of times. The V and J genes are TRBV25-1 and TRBJ2-7; D tentatively reads TRBD1 or TRBD2 (5 bases each). The J call could be wrong; TRBJ2-5 is a better fit for the DNA end. The length of the CDR3 is 15 residues. Per germline, CDR1 MGHDK and CDR2 SYGVNS. Here the CDR3 DNA reads TGTGCCAGCAGTCGATCGGGGCGTGATTATGAGACCCAGTACTTC. Protein sequence: CASSRSGRDYETQYF.

This clonotype was recorded at least ten times. The chain carries TRBV5-1 and TRBJ2-3; perhaps TRBD1 as D (5 bases). Trimming pared 2 bases from V and 1 base from J, leaving 11 bases between. In germline, CDR1 is SGHRS, CDR2 YFSETQ. The length of the CDR3 is 15 residues. CDR3 residues: CASSLQERGTDTQYF. DNA of the CDR3: TGCGCCAGCAGCTTACAGGAGCGAGGCACAGATACGCAGTATTTT.

This clonotype was detected a few times. The chain links TRBV6-2 or TRBV6-3 to TRBJ1-5; unclear D gene. Germline V gene sequence: CDR1 MNHEY, CDR2 SVGEGT. V was trimmed by 7 bases and J by 1 base, leaving 11 bases between them. The CDR3 extends over 14 amino acids. The CDR3 sequence: CASTLRGSNQPQHF. The CDR3 DNA follows: TGTGCCAGCACCCTAAGAGGGAGCAATCAGCCCCAGCATTTT.